The rows below give T cell receptor beta chains drawn from one sample of a study of blood T cell repertoires in COVID-19. Libraries were prepared by immunoSEQ multiplex PCR; TCRdb keeps only in-frame clonotypes and omits some of them. The profile shows a few hundred thousand clones, 70% to 90% of them singletons. The source material was peripheral blood. The receptors shown here come from a woman between 50 and 59 years old with COVID-19, enrolled during active disease. The CDR3 runs from the conserved cysteine through the conserved F or W. D genes are given only for firm matches. The listing skips clone size in some rows; elsewhere it reads once, few, many or a size class.

J gene: TRBJ2-1
D gene: NA
clone size: NA
V gene: TRBV28
CDR3 DNA: TGTGCCAGCAGTTCGACTAATTTAAGCTCCTACAATGAGCAGTTCTTC
CDR3 protein: CASSSTNLSSYNEQFF

J gene: TRBJ1-2
D gene: TRBD1
clone size: NA
V gene: TRBV6-5
CDR3 DNA: TGTGCCAGCAGGAAAACAGGGGTTAACTATGGCTACACCTTC
CDR3 protein: CASRKTGVNYGYTF

J gene: TRBJ2-1
D gene: TRBD2
clone size: once
V gene: TRBV11-2
CDR3 DNA: TGTGCCAGCAGCCTGGGACTAGTGGGGGGGATTAATGAGCAGTTCTTC
CDR3 protein: CASSLGLVGGINEQFF

J gene: TRBJ1-2
D gene: NA
clone size: NA
V gene: TRBV30
CDR3 DNA: TGTGCCTGCCAGAAGGAGACAGAGACTAACTATGGCTACACCTTC
CDR3 protein: CACQKETETNYGYTF

J gene: TRBJ2-2
D gene: TRBD2
clone size: few
V gene: TRBV11-2
CDR3 DNA: TGTGCCAGCAGCTTAGATCTCCAGCGGGGAACCGGGGAGCTGTTTTTT
CDR3 protein: CASSLDLQRGTGELFF

J gene: TRBJ2-6
D gene: NA
clone size: NA
V gene: TRBV27
CDR3 DNA: TGTGCCAGCAGTCCCCCCCGCGCTGGGGCCAACGTCCTGACTTTC
CDR3 protein: CASSPPRAGANVLTF

J gene: TRBJ2-5
D gene: TRBD1
clone size: NA
V gene: TRBV6-2/TRBV6-3
CDR3 DNA: TGTGCCAGCAGTTACTCGAGGACAGGGGTTGCGGAGACCCAGTACTTC
CDR3 protein: CASSYSRTGVAETQYF

J gene: TRBJ2-7
D gene: NA
clone size: NA
V gene: TRBV5-1
CDR3 DNA: TGCGCCAGCAGCTTGCTAGGAGACGAGCAGTACTTC
CDR3 protein: CASSLLGDEQYF

J gene: TRBJ1-2
D gene: NA
clone size: NA
V gene: TRBV3-1/TRBV3-2
CDR3 DNA: TGTGCCAGCAGCCAAGATAGAAGGGGCGCAGACTATGGCTACACCTTC
CDR3 protein: CASSQDRRGADYGYTF

J gene: TRBJ2-7
D gene: NA
clone size: NA
V gene: TRBV29-1
CDR3 DNA: TGCAGCGTTGCACAGAATTCCTACGAGCAGTACTTC
CDR3 protein: CSVAQNSYEQYF

J gene: TRBJ1-1
D gene: NA
clone size: few
V gene: TRBV5-4
CDR3 DNA: TGTGCCAGCAGCTTGTACGGCACTGAAGCTTTCTTT
CDR3 protein: CASSLYGTEAFF

J gene: TRBJ2-3
D gene: NA
clone size: NA
V gene: TRBV9
CDR3 DNA: TGTGCCAGCAGCGCGCCCGACAGTGATACGCAGTATTTT
CDR3 protein: CASSAPDSDTQYF

J gene: TRBJ2-7
D gene: NA
clone size: NA
V gene: TRBV5-3
CDR3 DNA: TGTGCCAGAAGCGAGACAGAATCCTACGAGCAGTACTTC
CDR3 protein: CARSETESYEQYF

J gene: TRBJ2-3
D gene: NA
clone size: NA
V gene: TRBV5-1
CDR3 DNA: TGCGCCAGCAGCTTACAGGGAGCCTCCACAGATACGCAGTATTTT
CDR3 protein: CASSLQGASTDTQYF

J gene: TRBJ1-2
D gene: NA
clone size: NA
V gene: TRBV24-1
CDR3 DNA: TGTGCCACCAGTGATACCGGACAACGCTATGGCTACACCTTC
CDR3 protein: CATSDTGQRYGYTF

J gene: TRBJ1-1
D gene: NA
clone size: few
V gene: TRBV30
CDR3 DNA: TGTGCCTCCGCGGGGCAGTGGAACACTGAAGCTTTCTTT
CDR3 protein: CASAGQWNTEAFF

J gene: TRBJ1-5
D gene: NA
clone size: once
V gene: TRBV4-1
CDR3 DNA: TGCGCCAGCAGCCAGTCAGGGCGGGGTGCAAATCAGCCCCAGCATTTT
CDR3 protein: CASSQSGRGANQPQHF

J gene: TRBJ2-4
D gene: NA
clone size: NA
V gene: TRBV28
CDR3 DNA: TGTGCCAGCAGCCTGGGGGGTGGGGACATTCAGTACTTC
CDR3 protein: CASSLGGGDIQYF

J gene: TRBJ1-5
D gene: TRBD1
clone size: once
V gene: TRBV9
CDR3 DNA: TGTGCCAGCAGCGCCGGGACAGATAATCAGCCCCAGCATTTT
CDR3 protein: CASSAGTDNQPQHF

J gene: TRBJ1-4
D gene: NA
clone size: NA
V gene: TRBV3-1/TRBV3-2
CDR3 DNA: TGTGCCAGCAGCTTTCAAAATGAAAAACTGTTTTTT
CDR3 protein: CASSFQNEKLFF

J gene: TRBJ1-1
D gene: NA
clone size: NA
V gene: TRBV19
CDR3 DNA: TGTGCCAGTAGTCCGGGGGGCACTGAAGCTTTCTTT
CDR3 protein: CASSPGGTEAFF

J gene: TRBJ1-2
D gene: NA
clone size: NA
V gene: TRBV7-9
CDR3 DNA: TGTGCCAGCAGCTTAGCGGCCGTTTATGGCTACACCTTC
CDR3 protein: CASSLAAVYGYTF

J gene: TRBJ2-7
D gene: NA
clone size: NA
V gene: TRBV12-3/TRBV12-4
CDR3 DNA: TGTGCCAGCAGTTTAGGCCTACCCTACGAGCAGTACTTC
CDR3 protein: CASSLGLPYEQYF

J gene: TRBJ2-7
D gene: TRBD2
clone size: NA
V gene: TRBV7-8
CDR3 DNA: TGTGCCAGCAGCCCCCGAGCACTAGCGGGGAGCTACGAGCAGTACTTC
CDR3 protein: CASSPRALAGSYEQYF

J gene: TRBJ1-2
D gene: NA
clone size: NA
V gene: TRBV16
CDR3 DNA: TGTGCCAGCAGCCAACTACAGGTAGCTAACTATGGCTACACCTTC
CDR3 protein: CASSQLQVANYGYTF

J gene: TRBJ1-2
D gene: TRBD1
clone size: NA
V gene: TRBV29-1
CDR3 DNA: TGCAGCGTTGATAGTGTAGGGGGCGGTAGGGACTATGGCTACACCTTC
CDR3 protein: CSVDSVGGGRDYGYTF

J gene: TRBJ2-7
D gene: NA
clone size: once
V gene: TRBV5-6
CDR3 DNA: TGTGCCAGCAGCGTGTTATACGAGCAGTACTTC
CDR3 protein: CASSVLYEQYF

J gene: TRBJ2-3
D gene: NA
clone size: once
V gene: TRBV4-1
CDR3 DNA: TGCGCCAGCAGCCCGCTGGCGGGGCACACAGATACGCAGTATTTT
CDR3 protein: CASSPLAGHTDTQYF

J gene: TRBJ2-7
D gene: TRBD1
clone size: NA
V gene: TRBV19
CDR3 DNA: TGTGCCAGTAGTATTGAGACAGGGGGCTACGAGCAGTACTTC
CDR3 protein: CASSIETGGYEQYF

J gene: TRBJ2-3
D gene: NA
clone size: NA
V gene: TRBV10-2
CDR3 DNA: TGCGCCTCTACACCCCGGGGAGATACGCAGTATTTT
CDR3 protein: CASTPRGDTQYF

J gene: TRBJ1-6
D gene: NA
clone size: NA
V gene: TRBV29-1
CDR3 DNA: TGCAGCGTTGGGGAGGGGTATAATTCACCCCTCCACTTT
CDR3 protein: CSVGEGYNSPLHF

J gene: TRBJ2-7
D gene: TRBD1
clone size: NA
V gene: TRBV2
CDR3 DNA: TGTGCCAGCAAGAAGGACAGGGGGACCTACGAGCAGTACTTC
CDR3 protein: CASKKDRGTYEQYF

J gene: TRBJ2-4
D gene: TRBD1
clone size: NA
V gene: TRBV19
CDR3 DNA: TGTGCCAGTAGCACGACAGGGGCCAACATTCAGTACTTC
CDR3 protein: CASSTTGANIQYF

J gene: TRBJ1-1
D gene: NA
clone size: NA
V gene: TRBV27
CDR3 DNA: TGTGCCAGCAGTCCGGGATTCATGAACACTGAAGCTTTCTTT
CDR3 protein: CASSPGFMNTEAFF

J gene: TRBJ1-2
D gene: NA
clone size: NA
V gene: TRBV11-2
CDR3 DNA: TGTGCCAGCAGCTTAGGAAGCGGCAGCTACTATGGCTACACCTTC
CDR3 protein: CASSLGSGSYYGYTF

J gene: TRBJ2-2
D gene: TRBD1
clone size: NA
V gene: TRBV11-2
CDR3 DNA: TGTGCCAGCAGCCGACAGGGGGCGCAGGCCGGGGAGCTGTTTTTT
CDR3 protein: CASSRQGAQAGELFF

J gene: TRBJ2-5
D gene: TRBD2
clone size: NA
V gene: TRBV7-9
CDR3 DNA: TGTGCCAGCAGCCCTAGCGGGGGGGCTGCAGAGACCCAGTACTTC
CDR3 protein: CASSPSGGAAETQYF

J gene: TRBJ2-7
D gene: TRBD1
clone size: NA
V gene: TRBV11-1
CDR3 DNA: TGTGCCAGCAGCCCGCAGGGGGTCTTGTACGAGCAGTACTTC
CDR3 protein: CASSPQGVLYEQYF

J gene: TRBJ2-3
D gene: TRBD2
clone size: NA
V gene: TRBV3-1/TRBV3-2
CDR3 DNA: TGTGCCAGCAGCCCTAGCGGGGCTTTTACAGATACGCAGTATTTT
CDR3 protein: CASSPSGAFTDTQYF

J gene: TRBJ1-1
D gene: NA
clone size: NA
V gene: TRBV7-2
CDR3 DNA: TGTGCCAGCAGCCCAATCGGGACAAGGGGCACTGAAGCTTTCTTT
CDR3 protein: CASSPIGTRGTEAFF

J gene: TRBJ2-1
D gene: TRBD2
clone size: NA
V gene: TRBV11-2
CDR3 DNA: TGTGCCAGCAGCTTCGGGACTAGCGGGGACTACAATGAGCAGTTCTTC
CDR3 protein: CASSFGTSGDYNEQFF

J gene: TRBJ2-1
D gene: NA
clone size: NA
V gene: TRBV7-2
CDR3 DNA: TGTGCCAGCAGCTTAGCTGGGGCCCAGCAGTTCTTC
CDR3 protein: CASSLAGAQQFF

J gene: TRBJ2-3
D gene: NA
clone size: NA
V gene: TRBV19
CDR3 DNA: TGTGCCAGTGACCTCGAAGGGGAAGATACGCAGTATTTT
CDR3 protein: CASDLEGEDTQYF

J gene: TRBJ1-2
D gene: NA
clone size: NA
V gene: TRBV28
CDR3 DNA: TGTGCCACCATACTCTCTTCAGACGGAGCCTATGGCTACACCTTC
CDR3 protein: CATILSSDGAYGYTF

J gene: TRBJ2-7
D gene: TRBD1
clone size: NA
V gene: TRBV25-1
CDR3 DNA: TGTGCCAGCAGTGAAATCCGGACAGGGGGCCCCTACGAGCAGTACTTC
CDR3 protein: CASSEIRTGGPYEQYF

J gene: TRBJ2-2
D gene: TRBD1
clone size: NA
V gene: TRBV28
CDR3 DNA: TGTGCCATCCAGACAGGGCAGGACGGGGAGCTGTTTTTT
CDR3 protein: CAIQTGQDGELFF

J gene: TRBJ1-6
D gene: TRBD1
clone size: NA
V gene: TRBV27
CDR3 DNA: TGTGCCACCAAACAGGGGGATAATTCACCCCTCCACTTT
CDR3 protein: CATKQGDNSPLHF

J gene: TRBJ1-2
D gene: NA
clone size: NA
V gene: TRBV5-1
CDR3 DNA: TGCGCCAGCAGCTTGGCAGGGATGGAGGGCTACACCTTC
CDR3 protein: CASSLAGMEGYTF

J gene: TRBJ1-2
D gene: NA
clone size: NA
V gene: TRBV29-1
CDR3 DNA: TGCAGCGTGTTGGACAGTAACTATGGCTACACCTTC
CDR3 protein: CSVLDSNYGYTF

J gene: TRBJ1-1
D gene: NA
clone size: NA
V gene: TRBV19
CDR3 DNA: TGTGCCAGTAGTGACGTGACAGGCAAAGCTTTCTTT
CDR3 protein: CASSDVTGKAFF

J gene: TRBJ1-5
D gene: TRBD1
clone size: once
V gene: TRBV27
CDR3 DNA: TGTGCCAGCAGCGCCATAAGGGGGCGTGAGCCCCAGCATTTT
CDR3 protein: CASSAIRGREPQHF

J gene: TRBJ2-3
D gene: TRBD2
clone size: NA
V gene: TRBV9
CDR3 DNA: TGTGCCAGCAGCGTAGAGGTAGCGGGGGCCACAGATACGCAGTATTTT
CDR3 protein: CASSVEVAGATDTQYF

J gene: TRBJ1-1
D gene: NA
clone size: NA
V gene: TRBV7-9
CDR3 DNA: TGTGCCAGCAGCTTAGTAGGGTCGGCGGGTGAAGCTTTCTTT
CDR3 protein: CASSLVGSAGEAFF